This T cell receptor beta chain originates from a study of human T cells and chemical hapten exposure. Study-wide context: Patients, predominantly female, presented with alopecia areata, totalis or universalis.

In the original processing: Per-sample TCR counts ranged from roughly 23,224 to 750,000, median around 96,000. TCRdb recomputed calls from the RACE reads with MiXCR, one row per CDR3 protein. TCRdb, not the authors, supplied the V and J calls. The top ten hold 2% to 2.5% of the sample, which has approximately 400,000 distinct CDR3 sequences, about 4.8% seen once. Time point of the sample: patch test 1, 2 weeks after DPC sensitization. This sample's treatment: therapeutic diphenylcyclopropenone sensitization with weekly scalp DPC. V lost 0 bases to trimming and J lost 5 bases, with 17 bases between them. The CDR3 is 15 amino acids. From germline, CDR1 is DFQATT and CDR2 SNEGSKA (reference sequence). This clonotype has a handful of counts.

The chain combines TRBV20-1 with TRBJ2-7, with a possible D match to TRBD2 (6 bases). This material consisted of whole blood, taken in connection with sensitization to the hapten diphenylcyclopropenone (DPC). The receptor's source is a woman aged 50 to 60 with alopecia areata. Some clones in this sample may be carry-over from other donors' samples. The CDR3, as DNA: TGCAGTGCTAGAGACTTGACTAGGGTACCTGACGAGCAGTACTTC. Its protein is CSARDLTRVPDEQYF.